This T cell receptor (beta chain) was observed in a study of T cells expressing NK-cell markers. Germline CDR1 and CDR2: MGHRA and YSYEKL. The length of the CDR3 is 15 residues. Beta-chain TCR cDNA was generated via 5'RACE template switching with UMIs. After re-calling the 5' RACE reads, TCRdb lists one entry per CDR3 protein, DNA absent. This repertoire includes about 260,000 distinct CDR3 sequences. The receptor's source is a man between 18 and 29 years old in good health. The V gene is TRBV4-1, the J gene TRBJ1-2. The sample comprised blood T cells: a sorted CD56 or NKG2C T cell subset, CD4+ or CD8+ T cells, or bulk PBMC T cells (not recorded which). This CDR3 is CASSQDERTNYGYTF.